This TCR beta chain was sequenced during a study of beta chain features in type 1 diabetes. Study-wide results and caveats: Patients showed naive, central memory and Treg TCRB repertoires that appeared more similar than those of healthy donors. Significant though moderate, a shortening of TCRB CDR3s appeared in all four CD4+ subsets of Type 1 diabetes patients.

Expressed TCRB transcripts were sequenced because the entire RNA isolate underwent reverse transcription. It was found that naive, central memory and regulatory T cell samples averaged about 3.5 million reads. Profiling relied on immunoSEQ multiplex PCR, and the TCRdb table lists in-frame clones only, not all of them. The table has some 270,000 clones, roughly 10% seen once. The CDR3 extends over 14 amino acids. CDR1 is SGHTA, CDR2 FQGNSA, per germline. The germline V and J ends were trimmed by 1 base and 4 bases, with 9 bases remaining between them. Sampling consisted of one heparinised blood draw per donor, averaging around 120 mL. Populations obtained by sorting all exceeded 95% purity. Concerning this clone: Its antigen is undetermined.

The V gene is TRBV7-2, the J gene TRBJ2-3, with D possibly TRBD1 on 5 matching bases. Material for sequencing was naive CD4+ T cells from blood. The TCR originated in a man aged 30 to 45 with type 1 diabetes. CDR3 nucleotides: TGTGCCAGCAGCTTAGAGGGGATCGCAGATACGCAGTATTTT. Translated: CASSLEGIADTQYF.